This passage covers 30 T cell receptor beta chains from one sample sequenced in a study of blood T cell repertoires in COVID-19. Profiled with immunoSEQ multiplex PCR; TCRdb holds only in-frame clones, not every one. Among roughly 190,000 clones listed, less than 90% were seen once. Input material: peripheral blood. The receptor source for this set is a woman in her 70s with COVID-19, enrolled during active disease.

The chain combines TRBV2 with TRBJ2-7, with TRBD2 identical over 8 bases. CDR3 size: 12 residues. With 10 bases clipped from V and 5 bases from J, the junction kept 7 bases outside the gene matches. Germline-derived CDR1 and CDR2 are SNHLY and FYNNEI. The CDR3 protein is CATREGLDEQYF. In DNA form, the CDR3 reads TGTGCCACTCGGGAGGGCCTCGACGAGCAGTACTTC.

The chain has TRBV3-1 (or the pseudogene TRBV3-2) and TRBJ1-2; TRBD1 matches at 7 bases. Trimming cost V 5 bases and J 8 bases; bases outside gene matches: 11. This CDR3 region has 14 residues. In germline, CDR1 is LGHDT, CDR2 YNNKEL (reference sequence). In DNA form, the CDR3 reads TGTGCCAGCAGCTACAGGAAACAGGGGCGAGGCTACACCTTC. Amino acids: CASSYRKQGRGYTF.

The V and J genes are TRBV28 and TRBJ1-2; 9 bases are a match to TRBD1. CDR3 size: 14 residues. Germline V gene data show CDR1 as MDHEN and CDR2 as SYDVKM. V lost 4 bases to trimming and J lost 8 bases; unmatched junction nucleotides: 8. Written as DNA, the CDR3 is TGTGCCAGCAGTTGGACAGGGGTCAAAGTGGGCTACACCTTC. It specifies CASSWTGVKVGYTF.

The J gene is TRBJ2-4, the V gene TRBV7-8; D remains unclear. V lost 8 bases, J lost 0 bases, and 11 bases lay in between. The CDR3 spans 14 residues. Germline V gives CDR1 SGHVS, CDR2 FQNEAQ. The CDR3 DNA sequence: TGTGCCAGCGCCGAAGAGGTAGCCAAAAACATTCAGTACTTC. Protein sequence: CASAEEVAKNIQYF.

The CDR3 is CASGSDSSTRNIQYF. CDR3 in DNA: TGTGCTAGTGGTTCGGACTCTAGCACACGGAACATTCAGTACTTC. The V gene is TRBV12-5, the J gene TRBJ2-4, with D possibly being TRBD2 (5 bases). Germline-derived CDR1 and CDR2 are LGHNT and FRNRAP. The V end lost 4 bases, the J end lost 7 bases, and 17 bases lay between the germline ends. The CDR3 spans 15 residues.

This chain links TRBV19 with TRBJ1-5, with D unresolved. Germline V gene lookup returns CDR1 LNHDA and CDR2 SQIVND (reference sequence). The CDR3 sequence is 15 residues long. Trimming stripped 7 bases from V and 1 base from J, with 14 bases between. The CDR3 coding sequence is TGTGCCAGTAAGATTGGGAGGTCAAGCAATCAGCCCCAGCATTTT. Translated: CASKIGRSSNQPQHF.

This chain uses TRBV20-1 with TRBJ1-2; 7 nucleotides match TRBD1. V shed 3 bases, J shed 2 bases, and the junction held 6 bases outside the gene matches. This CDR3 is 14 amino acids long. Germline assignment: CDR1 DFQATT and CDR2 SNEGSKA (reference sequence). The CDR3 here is CSASGDSYNYGYTF. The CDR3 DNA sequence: TGCAGTGCTAGTGGGGACAGCTACAACTATGGCTACACCTTC.

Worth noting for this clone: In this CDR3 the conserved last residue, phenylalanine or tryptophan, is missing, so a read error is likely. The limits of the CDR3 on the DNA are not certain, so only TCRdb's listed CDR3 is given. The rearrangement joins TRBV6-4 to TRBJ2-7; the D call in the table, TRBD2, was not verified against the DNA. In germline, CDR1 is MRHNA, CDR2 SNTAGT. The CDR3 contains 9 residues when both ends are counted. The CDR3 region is CASSRLPRD.

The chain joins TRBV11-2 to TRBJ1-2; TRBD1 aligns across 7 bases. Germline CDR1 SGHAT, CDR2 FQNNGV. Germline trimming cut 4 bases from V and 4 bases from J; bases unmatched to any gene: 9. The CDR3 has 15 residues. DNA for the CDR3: TGTGCCAGCAGCTACGGACAGGCCCCTGGCTATGGCTACACCTTC. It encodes CASSYGQAPGYGYTF.

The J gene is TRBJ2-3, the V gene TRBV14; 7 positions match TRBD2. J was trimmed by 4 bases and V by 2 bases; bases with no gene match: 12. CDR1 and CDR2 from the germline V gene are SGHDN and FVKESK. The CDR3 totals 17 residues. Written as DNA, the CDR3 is TGTGCCAGCAGCCAATTCGTCTCGGGGGGACGTGCAGATACGCAGTATTTT. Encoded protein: CASSQFVSGGRADTQYF.

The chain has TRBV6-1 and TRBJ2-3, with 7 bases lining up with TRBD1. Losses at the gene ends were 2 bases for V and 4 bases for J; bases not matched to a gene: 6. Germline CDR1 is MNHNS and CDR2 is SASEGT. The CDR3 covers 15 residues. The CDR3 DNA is TGTGCCAGCAGTGAAACAGGGGCAGGGGCAGATACGCAGTATTTT. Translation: CASSETGAGADTQYF.

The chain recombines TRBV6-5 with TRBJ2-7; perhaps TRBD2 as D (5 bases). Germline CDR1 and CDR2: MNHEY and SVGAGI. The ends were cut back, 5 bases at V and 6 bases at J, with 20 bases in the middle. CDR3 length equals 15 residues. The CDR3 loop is CASSPGSWGRGEQYV. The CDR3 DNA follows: TGTGCCAGCAGTCCCGGAAGCTGGGGTCGGGGCGAGCAGTACGTC.

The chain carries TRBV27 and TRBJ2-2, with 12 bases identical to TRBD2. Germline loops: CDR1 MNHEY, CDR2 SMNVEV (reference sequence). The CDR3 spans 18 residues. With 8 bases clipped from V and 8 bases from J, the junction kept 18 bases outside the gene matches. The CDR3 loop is CASSDRIWLAGGPGELFF. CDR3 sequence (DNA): TGTGCCAGCTCGGACAGAATTTGGCTAGCGGGAGGGCCGGGGGAGCTGTTTTTT.

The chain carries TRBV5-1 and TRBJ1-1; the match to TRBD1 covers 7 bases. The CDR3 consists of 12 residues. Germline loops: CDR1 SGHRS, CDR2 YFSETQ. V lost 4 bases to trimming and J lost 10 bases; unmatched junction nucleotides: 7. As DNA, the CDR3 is TGCGCCAGCAGCGCGGACAGGAGCGTAGCTTTCTTT. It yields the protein CASSADRSVAFF.

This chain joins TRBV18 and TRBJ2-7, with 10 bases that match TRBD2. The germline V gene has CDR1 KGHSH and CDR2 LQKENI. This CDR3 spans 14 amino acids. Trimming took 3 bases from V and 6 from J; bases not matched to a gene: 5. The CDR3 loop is CASSPLSSGSEQYF. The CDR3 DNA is TGTGCCAGCTCACCGCTCTCTAGCGGGAGCGAGCAGTACTTC.

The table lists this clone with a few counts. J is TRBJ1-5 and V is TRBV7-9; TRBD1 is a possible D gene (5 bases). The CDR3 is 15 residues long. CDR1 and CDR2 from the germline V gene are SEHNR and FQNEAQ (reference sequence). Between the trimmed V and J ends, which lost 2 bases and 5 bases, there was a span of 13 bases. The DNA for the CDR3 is TGTGCCAGCAGCTTATCGGGACTTATGGATCAGCCCCAGCATTTT. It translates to CASSLSGLMDQPQHF.

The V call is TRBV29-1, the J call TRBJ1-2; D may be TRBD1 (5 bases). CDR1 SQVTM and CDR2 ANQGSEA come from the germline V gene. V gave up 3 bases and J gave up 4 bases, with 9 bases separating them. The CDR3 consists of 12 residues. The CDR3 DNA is TGCAGCGTTGATAACAGGCCCTATGGCTACACCTTC. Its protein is CSVDNRPYGYTF.

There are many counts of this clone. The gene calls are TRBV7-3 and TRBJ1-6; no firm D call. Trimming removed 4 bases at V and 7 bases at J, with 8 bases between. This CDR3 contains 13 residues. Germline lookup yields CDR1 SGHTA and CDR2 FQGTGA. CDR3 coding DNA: TGTGCCAGCAGCTACGAGGGAAATTCACCCCTCCACTTT. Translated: CASSYEGNSPLHF. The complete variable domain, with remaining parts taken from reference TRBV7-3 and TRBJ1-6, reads GAGVSQTPSNKVTEKGKYVELRCDPISGHTALYWYRQSLGQGPEFLIYFQGTGAADDSGLPNDRFFAVRPEGSVSTLKIQRTERGDSAVYLCASSYEGNSPLHFGNGTRLTVT.

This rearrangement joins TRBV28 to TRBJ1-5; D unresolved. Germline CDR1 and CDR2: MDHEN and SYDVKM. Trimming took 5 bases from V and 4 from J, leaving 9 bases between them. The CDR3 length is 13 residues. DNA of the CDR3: TGTGCCAGCAGTCCCAGTACGAATCAGCCCCAGCATTTT. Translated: CASSPSTNQPQHF.

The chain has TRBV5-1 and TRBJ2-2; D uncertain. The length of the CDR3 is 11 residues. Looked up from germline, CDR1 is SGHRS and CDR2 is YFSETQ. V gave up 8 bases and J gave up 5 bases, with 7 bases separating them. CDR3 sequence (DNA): TGCGCCAGTGGTGAGACCGGGGAGCTGTTTTTT. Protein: CASGETGELFF.

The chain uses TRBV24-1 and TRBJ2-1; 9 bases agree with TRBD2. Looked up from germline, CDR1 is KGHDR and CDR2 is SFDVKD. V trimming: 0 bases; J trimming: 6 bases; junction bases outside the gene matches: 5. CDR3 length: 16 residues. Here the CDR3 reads CATSDLVAGGLNEQFF. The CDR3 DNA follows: TGTGCCACCAGTGATTTGGTTGCGGGAGGGCTCAATGAGCAGTTCTTC.

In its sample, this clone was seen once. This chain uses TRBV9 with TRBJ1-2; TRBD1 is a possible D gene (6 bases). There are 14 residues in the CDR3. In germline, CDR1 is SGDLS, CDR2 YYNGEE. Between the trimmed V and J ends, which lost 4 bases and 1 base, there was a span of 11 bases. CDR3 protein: CASSHTDSNYGYTF. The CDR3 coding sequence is TGTGCCAGCAGCCATACGGACAGTAACTATGGCTACACCTTC.

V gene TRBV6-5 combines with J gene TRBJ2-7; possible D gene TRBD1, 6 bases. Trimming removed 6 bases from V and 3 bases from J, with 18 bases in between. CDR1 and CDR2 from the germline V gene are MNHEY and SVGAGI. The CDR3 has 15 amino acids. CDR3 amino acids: CASRIQGHLGYEQYF. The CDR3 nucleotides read TGTGCCAGCAGAATACAGGGCCACCTCGGCTACGAGCAGTACTTC.

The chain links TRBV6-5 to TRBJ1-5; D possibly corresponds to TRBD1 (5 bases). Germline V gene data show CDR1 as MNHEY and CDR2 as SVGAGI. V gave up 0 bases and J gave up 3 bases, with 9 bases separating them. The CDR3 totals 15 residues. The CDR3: CASSYSRGNNQPQHF. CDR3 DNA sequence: TGTGCCAGCAGTTACTCAAGGGGAAACAATCAGCCCCAGCATTTT.

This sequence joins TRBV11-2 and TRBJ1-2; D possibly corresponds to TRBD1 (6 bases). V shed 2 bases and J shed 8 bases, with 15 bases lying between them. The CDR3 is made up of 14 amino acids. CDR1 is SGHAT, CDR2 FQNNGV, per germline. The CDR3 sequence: CASSLRRGAAGYTF. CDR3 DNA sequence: TGTGCCAGCAGCTTACGTCGGGGGGCCGCCGGCTACACCTTC.

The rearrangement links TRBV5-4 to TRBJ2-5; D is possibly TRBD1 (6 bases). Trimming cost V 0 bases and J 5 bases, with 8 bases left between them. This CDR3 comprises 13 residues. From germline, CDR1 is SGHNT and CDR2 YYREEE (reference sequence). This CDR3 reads CASSLDRVETQYF. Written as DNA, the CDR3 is TGTGCCAGCAGCTTGGACAGGGTGGAGACCCAGTACTTC. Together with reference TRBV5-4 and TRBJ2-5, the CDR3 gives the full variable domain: ETGVTQSPTHLIKTRGQQVTLRCSSQSGHNTVSWYQQALGQGPQFIFQYYREEENGRGNFPPRFSGLQFPNYSSELNVNALELDDSALYLCASSLDRVETQYFGPGTRLLVL.

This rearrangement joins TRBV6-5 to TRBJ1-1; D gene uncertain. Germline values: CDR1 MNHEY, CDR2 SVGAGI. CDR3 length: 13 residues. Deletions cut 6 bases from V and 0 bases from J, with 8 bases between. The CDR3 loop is CASSPTMNTEAFF. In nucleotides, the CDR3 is TGTGCCAGCAGCCCGACTATGAACACTGAAGCTTTCTTT.

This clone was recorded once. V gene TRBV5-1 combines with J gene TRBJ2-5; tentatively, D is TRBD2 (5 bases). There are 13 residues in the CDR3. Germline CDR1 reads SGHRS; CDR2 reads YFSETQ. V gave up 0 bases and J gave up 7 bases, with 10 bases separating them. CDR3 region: CASSLAGEGTQYF. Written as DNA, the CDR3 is TGCGCCAGCAGCTTGGCCGGGGAAGGGACCCAGTACTTC.

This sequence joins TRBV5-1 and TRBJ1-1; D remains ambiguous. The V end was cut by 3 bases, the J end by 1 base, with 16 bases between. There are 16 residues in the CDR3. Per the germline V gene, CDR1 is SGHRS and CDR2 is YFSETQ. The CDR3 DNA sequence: TGCGCCAGCAGCTCCACCGGGAACCCACAGAACACTGAAGCTTTCTTT. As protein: CASSSTGNPQNTEAFF.

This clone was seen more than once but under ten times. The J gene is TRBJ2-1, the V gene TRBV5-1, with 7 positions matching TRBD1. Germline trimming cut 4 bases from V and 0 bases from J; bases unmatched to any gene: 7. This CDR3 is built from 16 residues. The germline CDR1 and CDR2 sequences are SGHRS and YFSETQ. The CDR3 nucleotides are TGCGCCAGCAGCGGGGGACAGCGGAGCTCCTACAATGAGCAGTTCTTC. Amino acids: CASSGGQRSSYNEQFF.